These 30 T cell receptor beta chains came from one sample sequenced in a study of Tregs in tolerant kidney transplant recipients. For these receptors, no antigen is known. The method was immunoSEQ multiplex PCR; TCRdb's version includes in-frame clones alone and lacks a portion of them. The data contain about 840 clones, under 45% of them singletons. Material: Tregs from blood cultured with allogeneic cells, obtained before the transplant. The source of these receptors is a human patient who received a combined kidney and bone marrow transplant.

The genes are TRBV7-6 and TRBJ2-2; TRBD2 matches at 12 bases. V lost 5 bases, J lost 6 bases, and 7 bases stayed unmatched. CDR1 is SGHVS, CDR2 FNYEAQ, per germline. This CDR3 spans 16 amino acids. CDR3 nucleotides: TGTGCCAGCAGCCGATGGACTAGCGGGATACCCGGGGAGCTGTTTTTT. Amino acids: CASSRWTSGIPGELFF.

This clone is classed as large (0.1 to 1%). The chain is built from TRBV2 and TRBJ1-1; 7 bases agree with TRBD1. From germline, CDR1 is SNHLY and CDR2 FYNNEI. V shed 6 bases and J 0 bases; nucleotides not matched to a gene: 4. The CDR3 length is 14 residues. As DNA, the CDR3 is TGTGCCAGCAGGGGGACAGCAATGAACACTGAAGCTTTCTTT. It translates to CASRGTAMNTEAFF.

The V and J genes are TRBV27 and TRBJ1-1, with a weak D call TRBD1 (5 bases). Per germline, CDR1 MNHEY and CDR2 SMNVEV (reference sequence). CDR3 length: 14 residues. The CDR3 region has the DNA TGTGCAGCAGATACTCAGGGAGAGAGCACTGAAGCTTTCTTT. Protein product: CAADTQGESTEAFF.

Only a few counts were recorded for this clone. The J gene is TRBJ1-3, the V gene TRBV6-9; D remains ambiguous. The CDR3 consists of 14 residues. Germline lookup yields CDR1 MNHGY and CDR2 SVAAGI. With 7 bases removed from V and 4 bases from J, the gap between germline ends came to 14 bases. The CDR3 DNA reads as TGTGCCAGCACCGGCCTTTATGCGGGAAACACCATATATTTT. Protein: CASTGLYAGNTIYF.

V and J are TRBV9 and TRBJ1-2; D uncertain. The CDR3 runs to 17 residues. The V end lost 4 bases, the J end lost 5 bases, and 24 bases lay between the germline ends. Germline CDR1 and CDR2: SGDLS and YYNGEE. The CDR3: CASSSPIGQVRPYGYTF. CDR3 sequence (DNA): TGTGCCAGCAGCTCCCCCATTGGGCAGGTTCGCCCATATGGCTACACCTTC.

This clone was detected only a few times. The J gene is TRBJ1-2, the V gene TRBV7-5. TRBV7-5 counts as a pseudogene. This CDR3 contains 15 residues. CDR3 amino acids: CASSLISRRRDGYTF. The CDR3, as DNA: TGTGCCAGCAGCTTGATATCGAGGCGCCGAGATGGCTACACCTTC.

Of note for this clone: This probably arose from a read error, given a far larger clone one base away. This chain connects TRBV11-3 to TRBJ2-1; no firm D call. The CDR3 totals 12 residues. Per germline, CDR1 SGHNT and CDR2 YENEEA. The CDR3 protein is CASSSRRVEHFF. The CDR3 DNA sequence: TGTGCCAGCAGCTCGCGACGTGTTGAGCATTTCTTC.

CDR3 coding DNA: TGTGCCAGCAGTGTAGGGCTCCATGGCTACACCTTC. Translating gives CASSVGLHGYTF. This chain links TRBV11-1 with TRBJ1-2; D gene uncertain. The CDR3 runs to 12 residues. Deletions cut 6 bases from V and 6 bases from J, with 11 bases between. In germline, CDR1 is SGHAT, CDR2 FQDESV (reference sequence).

CDR3 sequence reads: CASSLAGVYYGYTF. The CDR3 DNA reads as TGTGCCAGCAGCTTAGCGGGGGTTTACTATGGCTACACCTTC. J is TRBJ1-2 and V is TRBV7-9; possibly TRBD1 for D (5 bases). Trimming took off 0 bases at V and 3 bases at J, with 8 bases between the two ends. Germline V gene lookup returns CDR1 SEHNR and CDR2 FQNEAQ (reference sequence). The CDR3 has 14 amino acids.

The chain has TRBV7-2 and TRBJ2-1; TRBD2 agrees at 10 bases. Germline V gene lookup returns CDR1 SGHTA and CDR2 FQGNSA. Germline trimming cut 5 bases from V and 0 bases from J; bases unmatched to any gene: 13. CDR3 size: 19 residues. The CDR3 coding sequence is TGTGCCAGCAGCCCGTGGGCTAGCGGGAGTCGCGGCTCCTACAATGAGCAGTTCTTC. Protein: CASSPWASGSRGSYNEQFF.

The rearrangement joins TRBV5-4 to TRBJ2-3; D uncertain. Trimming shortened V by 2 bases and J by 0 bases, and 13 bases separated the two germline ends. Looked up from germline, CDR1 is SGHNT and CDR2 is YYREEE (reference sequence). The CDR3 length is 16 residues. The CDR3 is CASSFSGRRSTDTQYF. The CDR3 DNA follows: TGTGCCAGCAGCTTCTCGGGCCGACGAAGCACAGATACGCAGTATTTT. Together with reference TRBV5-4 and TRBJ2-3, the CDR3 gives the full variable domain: ETGVTQSPTHLIKTRGQQVTLRCSSQSGHNTVSWYQQALGQGPQFIFQYYREEENGRGNFPPRFSGLQFPNYSSELNVNALELDDSALYLCASSFSGRRSTDTQYFGPGTRLTVL.

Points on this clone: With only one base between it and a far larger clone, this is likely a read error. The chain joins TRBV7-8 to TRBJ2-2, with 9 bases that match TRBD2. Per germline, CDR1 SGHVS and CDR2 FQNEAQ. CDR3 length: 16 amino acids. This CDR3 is CASRLWAGGSTGELFF. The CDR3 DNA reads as TGTGCCAGCCGCTTATGGGCGGGGGGGTCCACCGGGGAGCTGTTTTTT. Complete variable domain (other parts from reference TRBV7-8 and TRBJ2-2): GAGVSQSPRYKVAKRGQDVALRCDPISGHVSLFWYQQALGQGPEFLTYFQNEAQLDKSGLPSDRFFAERPEGSVSTLKIQRTQQEDSAVYLCASRLWAGGSTGELFFGEGSRLTVL.

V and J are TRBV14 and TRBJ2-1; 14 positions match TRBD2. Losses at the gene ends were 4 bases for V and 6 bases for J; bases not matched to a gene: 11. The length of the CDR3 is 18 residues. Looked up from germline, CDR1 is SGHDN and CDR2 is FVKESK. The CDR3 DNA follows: TGTGCCAGCAGCCTAACGGGACTAGCGGGAGCGACGGGCAATGAGCAGTTCTTC. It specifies CASSLTGLAGATGNEQFF.

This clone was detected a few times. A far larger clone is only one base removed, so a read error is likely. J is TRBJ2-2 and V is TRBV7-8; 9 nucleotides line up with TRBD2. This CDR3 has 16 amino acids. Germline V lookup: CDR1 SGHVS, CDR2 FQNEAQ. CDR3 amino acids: CASCLWAGGSTGELFF. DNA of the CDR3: TGTGCCAGCTGCTTATGGGCGGGGGGGTCCACCGGGGAGCTGTTTTTT. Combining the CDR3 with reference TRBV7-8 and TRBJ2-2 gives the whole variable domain GAGVSQSPRYKVAKRGQDVALRCDPISGHVSLFWYQQALGQGPEFLTYFQNEAQLDKSGLPSDRFFAERPEGSVSTLKIQRTQQEDSAVYLCASCLWAGGSTGELFFGEGSRLTVL.

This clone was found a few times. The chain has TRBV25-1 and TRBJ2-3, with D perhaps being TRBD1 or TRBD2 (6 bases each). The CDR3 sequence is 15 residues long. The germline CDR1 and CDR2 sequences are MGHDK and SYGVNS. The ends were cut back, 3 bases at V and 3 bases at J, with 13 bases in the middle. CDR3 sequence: CASSEGGRKTDTQYF. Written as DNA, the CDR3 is TGTGCCAGCAGTGAGGGGGGCAGGAAGACAGATACGCAGTATTTT.

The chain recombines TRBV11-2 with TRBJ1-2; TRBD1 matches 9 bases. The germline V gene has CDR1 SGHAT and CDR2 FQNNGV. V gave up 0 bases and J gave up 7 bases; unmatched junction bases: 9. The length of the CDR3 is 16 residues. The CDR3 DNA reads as TGTGCCAGCAGCTTAGATCTTGTACAGGGGGCTTCTGGCTACACCTTC. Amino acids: CASSLDLVQGASGYTF.

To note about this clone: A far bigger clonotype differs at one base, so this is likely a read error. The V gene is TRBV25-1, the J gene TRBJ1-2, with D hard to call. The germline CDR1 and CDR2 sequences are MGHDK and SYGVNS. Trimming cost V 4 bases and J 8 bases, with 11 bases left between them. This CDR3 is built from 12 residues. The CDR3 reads CASSVGLQGYTF. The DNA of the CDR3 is TGTGCCAGCAGTGTAGGGCTCCAGGGCTACACCTTC.

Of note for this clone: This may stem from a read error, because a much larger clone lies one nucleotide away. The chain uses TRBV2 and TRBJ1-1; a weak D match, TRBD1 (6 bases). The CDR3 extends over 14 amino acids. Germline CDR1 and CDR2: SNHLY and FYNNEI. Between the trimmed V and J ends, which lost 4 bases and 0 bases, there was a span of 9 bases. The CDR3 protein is CASSGTAMNTEAFF. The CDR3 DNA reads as TGTGCCAGCAGTGGGACAGCAATGAACACTGAAGCTTTCTTT.

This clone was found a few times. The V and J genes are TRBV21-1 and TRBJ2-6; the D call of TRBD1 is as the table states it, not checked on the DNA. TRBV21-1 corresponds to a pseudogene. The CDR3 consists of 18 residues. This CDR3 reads CASRSGLVQQSRANVLTF. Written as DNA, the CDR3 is TGTGCCAGCAGATCAGGATTAGTACAACAAAGTCGGGCCAACGTCCTGACTTTC.

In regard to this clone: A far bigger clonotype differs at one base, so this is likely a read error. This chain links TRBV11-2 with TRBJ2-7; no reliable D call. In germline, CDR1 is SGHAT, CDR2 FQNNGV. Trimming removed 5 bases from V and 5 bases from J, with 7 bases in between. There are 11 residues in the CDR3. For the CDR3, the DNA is TGTGCCAGCAGCCTCTTGGACGAGCAGTACTTC. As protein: CASSLLDEQYF.

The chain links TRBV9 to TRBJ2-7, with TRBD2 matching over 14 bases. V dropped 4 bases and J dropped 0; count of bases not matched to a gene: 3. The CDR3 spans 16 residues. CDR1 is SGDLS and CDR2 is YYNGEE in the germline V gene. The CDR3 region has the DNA TGTGCCAGCAGCATGGGACTAGCGGGAGACTCCTACGAGCAGTACTTC. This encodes CASSMGLAGDSYEQYF.

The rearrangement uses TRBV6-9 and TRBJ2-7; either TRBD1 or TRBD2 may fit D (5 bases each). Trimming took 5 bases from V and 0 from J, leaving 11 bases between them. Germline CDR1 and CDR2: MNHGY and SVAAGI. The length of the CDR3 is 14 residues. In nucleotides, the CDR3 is TGTGCCAGCAGTCCTACGGGGCTCTCCTACGAGCAGTACTTC. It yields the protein CASSPTGLSYEQYF.

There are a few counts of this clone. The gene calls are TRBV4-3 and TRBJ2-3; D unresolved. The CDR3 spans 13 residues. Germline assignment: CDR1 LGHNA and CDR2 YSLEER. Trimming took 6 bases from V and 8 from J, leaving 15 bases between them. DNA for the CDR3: TGCGCCAGCAGTCAAAGACCGGGCCTTACGCAGTATTTT. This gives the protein CASSQRPGLTQYF.

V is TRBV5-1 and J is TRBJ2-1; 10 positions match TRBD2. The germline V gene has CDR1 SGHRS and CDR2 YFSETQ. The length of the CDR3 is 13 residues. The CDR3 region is CASSGGSYNEQFF. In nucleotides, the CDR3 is TGCGCTAGTAGCGGGGGGTCATACAATGAGCAGTTCTTC.

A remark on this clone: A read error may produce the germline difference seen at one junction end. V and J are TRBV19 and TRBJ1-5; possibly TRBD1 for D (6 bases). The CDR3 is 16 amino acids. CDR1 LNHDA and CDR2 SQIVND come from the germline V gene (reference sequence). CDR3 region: CASSIETRRGKQPQHF. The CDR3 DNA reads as TGTGCCAGTAGTATAGAAACCCGCAGGGGCAAGCAGCCCCAGCATTTT.

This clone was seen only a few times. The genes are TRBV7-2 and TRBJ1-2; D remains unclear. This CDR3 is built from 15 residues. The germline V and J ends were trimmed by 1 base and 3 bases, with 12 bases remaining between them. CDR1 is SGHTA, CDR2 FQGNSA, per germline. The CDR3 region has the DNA TGTGCCAGCAGCTTAGACCGTGGGGAGTACTATGGCTACACCTTC. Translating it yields CASSLDRGEYYGYTF. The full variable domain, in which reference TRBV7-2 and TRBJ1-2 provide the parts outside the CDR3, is GAGVSQSPSNKVTEKGKDVELRCDPISGHTALYWYRQSLGQGLEFLIYFQGNSAPDKSGLPSDRFSAERTGGSVSTLTIQRTQQEDSAVYLCASSLDRGEYYGYTFGSGTRLTVV.

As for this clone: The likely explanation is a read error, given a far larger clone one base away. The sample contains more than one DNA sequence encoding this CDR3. DNA of the CDR3: TGTGCCAGCAGCCCGCCGGCGGATACGCAGTATTTT. It translates to CASSPPADTQYF. This chain uses TRBV11-3 with TRBJ2-3; D unresolved. The CDR3 covers 12 residues. Germline loops: CDR1 SGHNT, CDR2 YENEEA. Trimming removed 5 bases at V and 6 bases at J, with 9 bases between.

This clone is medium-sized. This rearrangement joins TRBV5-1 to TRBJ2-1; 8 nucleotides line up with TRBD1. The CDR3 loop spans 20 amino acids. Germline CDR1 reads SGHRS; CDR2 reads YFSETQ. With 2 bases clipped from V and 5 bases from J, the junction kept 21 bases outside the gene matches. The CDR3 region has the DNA TGCGCCAGCAGCTTCGATTCCTCCCCACACCGGGACAGGAGGAACAATGAGCAGTTCTTC. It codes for CASSFDSSPHRDRRNNEQFF.

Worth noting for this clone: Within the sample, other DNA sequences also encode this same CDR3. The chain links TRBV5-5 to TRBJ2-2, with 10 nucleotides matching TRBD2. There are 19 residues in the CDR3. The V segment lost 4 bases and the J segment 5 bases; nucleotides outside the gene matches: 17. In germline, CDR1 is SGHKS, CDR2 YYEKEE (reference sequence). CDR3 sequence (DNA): TGTGCCAGCAGCCGTCCCCCAGGTAGCGGGGGGCTTGGGACCGGGGAGCTGTTTTTT. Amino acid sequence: CASSRPPGSGGLGTGELFF.

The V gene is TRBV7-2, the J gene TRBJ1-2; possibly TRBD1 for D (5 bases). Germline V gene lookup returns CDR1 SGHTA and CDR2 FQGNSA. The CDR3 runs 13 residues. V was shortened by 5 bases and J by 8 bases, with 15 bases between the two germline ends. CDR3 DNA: TGTGCCAGCAGCGGGGGACGGAGAGAGGGCTACACCTTC. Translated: CASSGGRREGYTF.